The 13 T cell receptor beta chains below come from one sample, sequenced in a study of cytomegalovirus exposure and HLA in healthy donors. Clones were read by immunoSEQ multiplex PCR, and TCRdb kept only the in-frame ones, dropping some. This sample has hundreds of thousands of clones, with 75% to 90% found just once. The sequencing sample was made of PBMCs. The receptors here all came from a woman aged 25 to 39 in good health and CMV-seropositive.

V gene TRBV7-2 combines with J gene TRBJ1-2; a weak D match, TRBD1 (5 bases). Trimming took off 1 base at V and 6 bases at J, with 12 bases between the two ends. The length of the CDR3 is 14 residues. Germline lookup yields CDR1 SGHTA and CDR2 FQGNSA. The CDR3 sequence is CASSLVRGADGYTF. CDR3 sequence (DNA): TGTGCCAGCAGCTTAGTGAGAGGGGCCGATGGCTACACCTTC.

The gene calls are TRBV9 and TRBJ2-3; tentatively, D is TRBD1 or TRBD2 (5 bases each). Germline lookup yields CDR1 SGDLS and CDR2 YYNGEE. The CDR3 has 16 amino acids. V was clipped by 3 bases and J by 4 bases, with 18 bases between them. The CDR3 region has the DNA TGTGCCAGCAGCGCCCCTATGGGGGAGATCTCAGATACGCAGTATTTT. It codes for CASSAPMGEISDTQYF.

The gene calls are TRBV10-3 and TRBJ2-7; D is possibly TRBD2 (5 bases). Trimming removed 5 bases from V and 0 bases from J, with 14 bases in between. CDR1 is ENHRY, CDR2 SYGVKD, per germline. The CDR3 loop spans 15 amino acids. The DNA for the CDR3 is TGTGCCATCAGTAAGGAGGCCCCCAGCTCCTACGAGCAGTACTTC. This translates into CAISKEAPSSYEQYF.

The chain combines TRBV6-1 with TRBJ2-3; D remains unclear. This CDR3 is 16 amino acids long. Germline V gene data show CDR1 as MNHNS and CDR2 as SASEGT. Deletions cut 4 bases from V and 6 bases from J, with 20 bases between. CDR3 region: CASSGISGTGRDTQYF. The CDR3 bases are TGTGCCAGCAGTGGAATTTCCGGAACTGGGCGGGATACGCAGTATTTT.

In this sample, this clone turned up once. The rearrangement uses TRBV29-1 and TRBJ2-6; D call uncertain. This CDR3 comprises 15 residues. Trimming took off 1 base at V and 2 bases at J, with 9 bases between the two ends. Germline values: CDR1 SQVTM, CDR2 ANQGSEA. The CDR3 loop reads CSVEVYHTGANVLTF. The CDR3 nucleotides read TGCAGCGTTGAAGTGTACCATACTGGGGCCAACGTCCTGACTTTC.

This chain connects TRBV2 to TRBJ1-1, with D uncertain. V was clipped by 7 bases and J by 3 bases, with 9 bases between them. CDR1 and CDR2 (germline): SNHLY, FYNNEI. CDR3 size: 12 residues. CDR3 sequence (DNA): TGTGCCAGCATATGGCGAGACACTGAAGCTTTCTTT. Its translation: CASIWRDTEAFF.

The V call is TRBV28, the J call TRBJ1-2, with 10 bases lining up with TRBD1. Trimming at V came to 1 base and at J to 10 bases, leaving 3 bases not matched to a gene. This CDR3 contains 13 residues. The germline CDR1 and CDR2 sequences are MDHEN and SYDVKM. CDR3 nucleotide sequence: TGTGCCAGCAGTTTATCTGGACAGGGGGTCTACACCTTC. Translating gives CASSLSGQGVYTF.

V is TRBV28 and J is TRBJ1-5; D remains ambiguous. The CDR3 is made up of 14 amino acids. The germline V gene encodes CDR1 MDHEN and CDR2 SYDVKM. Trimming left V 6 bases short and J 1 base short, with 10 bases between. Written as DNA, the CDR3 is TGTGCCAGCAGCAGACAAGGAAGCAATCAGCCCCAGCATTTT. Translation gives CASSRQGSNQPQHF.

The rearrangement uses TRBV6-5 and TRBJ2-3, with TRBD2 as a possible D gene (6 bases). This CDR3 region has 14 residues. The ends were cut back, 6 bases at V and 2 bases at J, with 12 bases in the middle. Germline V gene lookup returns CDR1 MNHEY and CDR2 SVGAGI. The CDR3, as DNA: TGTGCCAGCAGACCCTGGCGGGACACAGATACGCAGTATTTT. Translation gives CASRPWRDTDTQYF.

The chain has TRBV6-5 and TRBJ2-7, with 7 bases matching TRBD1. Germline CDR1 and CDR2: MNHEY and SVGAGI. J was trimmed by 2 bases and V by 6 bases; bases with no gene match: 1. The CDR3 sequence is 12 residues long. CDR3 DNA: TGTGCCAGCAGGGGACAGACCTACGAGCAGTACTTC. Translation: CASRGQTYEQYF.

The chain employs TRBV4-3 and TRBJ2-7, with TRBD2 matching 11 bases. Germline V CDR1 and CDR2: LGHNA, YSLEER. The CDR3 has 16 residues. Trimming removed 6 bases from V and 4 bases from J; junction bases left unmatched: 11. For the CDR3, the DNA is TGCGCCAGCAGTCCCGACGCGGGACTAGCGGTTTACGAGCAGTACTTC. Its translation is CASSPDAGLAVYEQYF.

The rearrangement uses TRBV11-2 and TRBJ1-4; D is uncertain. Germline assignment: CDR1 SGHAT and CDR2 FQNNGV. V gave up 4 bases and J gave up 2 bases, with 17 bases separating them. The CDR3 is 17 residues long. CDR3 nucleotide sequence: TGTGCCAGCAGCTCCCGGCAAGGGTTGATGACTAATGAAAAACTGTTTTTT. Its translation: CASSSRQGLMTNEKLFF.

V and J are TRBV11-2 and TRBJ1-2; 9 bases fit TRBD1. Germline trimming cut 5 bases from V and 1 base from J; bases unmatched to any gene: 8. This CDR3 has 16 amino acids. Per germline, CDR1 SGHAT and CDR2 FQNNGV. CDR3 loop: CASSLSGTGINYGYTF. The CDR3, as DNA: TGTGCCAGCAGCCTTTCCGGGACAGGGATTAACTATGGCTACACCTTC.